The clone carrying this T cell receptor (beta chain) has only a few counts. As yet, its antigen is unknown. Quantitative 5'-RACE with molecular barcodes was used to make the TCR beta libraries. TCRdb fed the 5' RACE reads into MiXCR, producing one record per CDR3 protein. The profile shows 470,000 or so distinct CDR3 sequences, roughly 26% of them singletons. The sample is drawn from a study of CD8 T cells in ankylosing spondylitis. Findings of the study overall: It appeared that ankylosing spondylitis blood was characterized by a TCR beta motif of seven or eight highly homologous variants. Disease-linked clones reportedly showed significant enrichment in matched ankylosing spondylitis synovial fluid.

This CDR3 is built from 13 residues. Per the germline V gene, CDR1 is SGHRS and CDR2 is YFSETQ. The V end lost 5 bases, the J end lost 2 bases, and 8 bases lay between the germline ends. This TCR was recovered from a male donor with ankylosing spondylitis. The specimen was blood, either unsorted or a sorted T cell fraction (not recorded which). The chain links TRBV5-1 to TRBJ2-4, with D possibly TRBD1 on 5 matching bases. The CDR3 DNA is TGCGCCAGCAGACCAGGGTCCAAAAACATTCAGTACTTC. This codes for CASRPGSKNIQYF.